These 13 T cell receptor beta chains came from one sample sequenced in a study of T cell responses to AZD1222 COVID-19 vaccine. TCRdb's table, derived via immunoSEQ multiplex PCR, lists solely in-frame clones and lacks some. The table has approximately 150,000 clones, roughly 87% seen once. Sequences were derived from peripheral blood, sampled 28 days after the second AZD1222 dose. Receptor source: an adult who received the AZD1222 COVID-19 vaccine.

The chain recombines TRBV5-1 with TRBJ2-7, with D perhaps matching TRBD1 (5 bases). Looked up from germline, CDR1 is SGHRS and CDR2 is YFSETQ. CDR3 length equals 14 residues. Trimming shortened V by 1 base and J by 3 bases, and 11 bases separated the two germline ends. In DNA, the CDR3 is TGCGCCAGCAGCTTGAATCAGGGTAACTACGAGCAGTACTTC. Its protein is CASSLNQGNYEQYF.

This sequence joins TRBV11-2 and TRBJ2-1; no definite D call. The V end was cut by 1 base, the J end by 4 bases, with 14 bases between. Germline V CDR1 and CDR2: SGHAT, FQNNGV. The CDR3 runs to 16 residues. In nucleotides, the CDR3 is TGTGCCAGCAGCTTAGCCCTACCAGCAGATTACAATGAGCAGTTCTTC. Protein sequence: CASSLALPADYNEQFF.

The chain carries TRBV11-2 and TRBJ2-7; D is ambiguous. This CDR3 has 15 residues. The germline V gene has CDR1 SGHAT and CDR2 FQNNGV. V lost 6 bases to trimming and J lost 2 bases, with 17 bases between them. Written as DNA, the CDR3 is TGTGCCAGCAGACCCGGTCTTACGGCAGCCTACGAGCAGTACTTC. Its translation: CASRPGLTAAYEQYF.

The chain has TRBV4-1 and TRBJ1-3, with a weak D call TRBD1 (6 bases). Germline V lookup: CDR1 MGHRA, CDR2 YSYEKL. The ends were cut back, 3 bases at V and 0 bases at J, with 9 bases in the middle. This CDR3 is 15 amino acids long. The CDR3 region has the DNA TGCGCCAGCAGCCAGATACAGGGCTCTGGAAACACCATATATTTT. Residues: CASSQIQGSGNTIYF.

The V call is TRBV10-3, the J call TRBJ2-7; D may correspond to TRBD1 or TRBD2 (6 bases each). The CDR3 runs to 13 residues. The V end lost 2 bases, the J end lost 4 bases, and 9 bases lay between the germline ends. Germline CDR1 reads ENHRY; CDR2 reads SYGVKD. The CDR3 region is CAISELGGYEQYF. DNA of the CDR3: TGTGCCATCAGTGAGCTAGGGGGGTACGAGCAGTACTTC.

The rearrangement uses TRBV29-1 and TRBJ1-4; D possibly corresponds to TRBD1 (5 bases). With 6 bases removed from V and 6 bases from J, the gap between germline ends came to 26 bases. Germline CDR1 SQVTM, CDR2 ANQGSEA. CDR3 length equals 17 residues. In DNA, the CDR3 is TGCAGCGTCACCCCAAGGGGCCAAATCGGGCGGCATGAAAAACTGTTTTTT. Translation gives CSVTPRGQIGRHEKLFF.

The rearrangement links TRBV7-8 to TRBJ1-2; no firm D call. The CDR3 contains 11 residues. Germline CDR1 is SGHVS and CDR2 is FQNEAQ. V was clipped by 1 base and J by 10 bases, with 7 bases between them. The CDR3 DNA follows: TGTGCCAGCAGCTTAGGCATATCCTACACCTTC. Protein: CASSLGISYTF.

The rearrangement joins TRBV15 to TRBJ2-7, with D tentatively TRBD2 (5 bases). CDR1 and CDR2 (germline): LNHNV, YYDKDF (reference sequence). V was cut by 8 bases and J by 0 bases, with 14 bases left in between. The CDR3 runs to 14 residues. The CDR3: CATRLLGSSYEQYF. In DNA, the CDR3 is TGTGCCACCCGTCTTCTAGGGAGCTCCTACGAGCAGTACTTC. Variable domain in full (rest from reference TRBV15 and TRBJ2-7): DAMVIQNPRYQVTQFGKPVTLSCSQTLNHNVMYWYQQKSSQAPKLLFHYYDKDFNNEADTPDNFQSRRPNTSFCFLDIRSPGLGDTAMYLCATRLLGSSYEQYFGPGTRLTVT.

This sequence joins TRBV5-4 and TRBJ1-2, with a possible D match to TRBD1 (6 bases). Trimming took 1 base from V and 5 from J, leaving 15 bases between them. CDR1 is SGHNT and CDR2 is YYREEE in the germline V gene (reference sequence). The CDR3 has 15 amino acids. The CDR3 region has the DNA TGTGCCAGCAGCTTGACAGGGTTGGTTCAGTATGGCTACACCTTC. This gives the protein CASSLTGLVQYGYTF.

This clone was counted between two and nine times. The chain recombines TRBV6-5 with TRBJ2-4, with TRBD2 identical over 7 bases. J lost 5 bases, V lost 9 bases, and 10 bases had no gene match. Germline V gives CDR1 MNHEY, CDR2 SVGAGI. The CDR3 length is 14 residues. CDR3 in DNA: TGTGCCAGTAGCGCTAGCGGTTTCCAAAACATTCAGTACTTC. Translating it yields CASSASGFQNIQYF.

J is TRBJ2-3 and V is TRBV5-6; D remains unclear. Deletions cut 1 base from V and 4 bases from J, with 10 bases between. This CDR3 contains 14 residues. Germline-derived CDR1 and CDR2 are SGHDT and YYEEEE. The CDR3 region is CASSLSWSSDTQYF. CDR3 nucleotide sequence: TGTGCCAGCAGCTTGTCCTGGTCGTCAGATACGCAGTATTTT. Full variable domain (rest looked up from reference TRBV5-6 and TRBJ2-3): DAGVTQSPTHLIKTRGQQVTLRCSPKSGHDTVSWYQQALGQGPQFIFQYYEEEERQRGNFPDRFSGHQFPNYSSELNVNALLLGDSALYLCASSLSWSSDTQYFGPGTRLTVL.

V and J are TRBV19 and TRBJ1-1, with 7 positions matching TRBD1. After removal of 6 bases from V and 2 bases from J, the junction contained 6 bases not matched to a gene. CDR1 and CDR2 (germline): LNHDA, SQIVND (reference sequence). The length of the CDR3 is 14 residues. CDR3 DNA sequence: TGTGCCAGTAGATCGGGACAGCGAAACACTGAAGCTTTCTTT. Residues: CASRSGQRNTEAFF.

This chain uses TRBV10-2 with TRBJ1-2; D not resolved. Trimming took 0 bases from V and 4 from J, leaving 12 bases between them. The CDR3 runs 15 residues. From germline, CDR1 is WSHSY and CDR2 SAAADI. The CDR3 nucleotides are TGCGCCAGCAGTGAGTCGGTTGTTAGGCTCTATGGCTACACCTTC. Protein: CASSESVVRLYGYTF.